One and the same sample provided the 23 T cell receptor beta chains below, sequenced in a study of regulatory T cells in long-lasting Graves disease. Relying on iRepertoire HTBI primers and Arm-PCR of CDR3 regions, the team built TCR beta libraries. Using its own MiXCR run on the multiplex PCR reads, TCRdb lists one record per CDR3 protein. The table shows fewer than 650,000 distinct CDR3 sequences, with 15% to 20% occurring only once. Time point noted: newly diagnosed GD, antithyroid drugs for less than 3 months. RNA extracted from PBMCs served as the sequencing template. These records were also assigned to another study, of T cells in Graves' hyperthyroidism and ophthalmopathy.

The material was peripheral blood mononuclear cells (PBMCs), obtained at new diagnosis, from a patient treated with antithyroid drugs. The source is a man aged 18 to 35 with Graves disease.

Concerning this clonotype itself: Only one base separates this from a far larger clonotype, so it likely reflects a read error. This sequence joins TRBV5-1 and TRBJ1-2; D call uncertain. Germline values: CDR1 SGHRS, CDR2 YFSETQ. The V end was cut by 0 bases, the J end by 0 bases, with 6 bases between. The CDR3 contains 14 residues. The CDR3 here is CASSLDGANYGYTF. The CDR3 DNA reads TGCGCCAGCAGCTTGGATGGGGCTAACTATGGCTACACCTTC.

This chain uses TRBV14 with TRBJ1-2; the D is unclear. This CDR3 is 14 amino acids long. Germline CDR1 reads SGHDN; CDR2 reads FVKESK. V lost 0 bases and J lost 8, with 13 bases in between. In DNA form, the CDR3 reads TGTGCCAGCAGCCAAGACTGGGCCTCAGGAGGCTACACCTTC. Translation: CASSQDWASGGYTF.

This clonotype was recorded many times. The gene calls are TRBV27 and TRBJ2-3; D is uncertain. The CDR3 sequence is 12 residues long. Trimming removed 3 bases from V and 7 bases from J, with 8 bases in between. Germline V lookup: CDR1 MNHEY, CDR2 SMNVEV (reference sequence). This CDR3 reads CASSFLMYTQYF. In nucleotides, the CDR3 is TGTGCCAGCAGTTTCCTAATGTATACGCAGTATTTT.

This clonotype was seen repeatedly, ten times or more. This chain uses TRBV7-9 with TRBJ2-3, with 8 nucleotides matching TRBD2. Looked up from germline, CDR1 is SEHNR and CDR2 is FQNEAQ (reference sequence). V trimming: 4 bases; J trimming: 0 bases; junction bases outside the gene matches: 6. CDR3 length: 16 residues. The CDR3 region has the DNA TGTGCCAGCAGCTCTGGGGCTAGCGGGAGCACAGATACGCAGTATTTT. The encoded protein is CASSSGASGSTDTQYF. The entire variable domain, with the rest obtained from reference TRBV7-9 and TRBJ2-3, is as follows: DTGVSQNPRHKITKRGQNVTFRCDPISEHNRLYWYRQTLGQGPEFLTYFQNEAQLEKSRLLSDRFSAERPKGSFSTLEIQRTEQGDSAMYLCASSSGASGSTDTQYFGPGTRLTVL.

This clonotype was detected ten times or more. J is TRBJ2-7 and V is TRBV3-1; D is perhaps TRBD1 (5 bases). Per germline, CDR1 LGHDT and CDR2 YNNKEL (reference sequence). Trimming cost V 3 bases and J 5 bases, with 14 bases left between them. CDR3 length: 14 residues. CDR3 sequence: CASSHEPRVDEQYF. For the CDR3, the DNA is TGTGCCAGCAGCCATGAGCCCAGGGTGGACGAGCAGTACTTC.

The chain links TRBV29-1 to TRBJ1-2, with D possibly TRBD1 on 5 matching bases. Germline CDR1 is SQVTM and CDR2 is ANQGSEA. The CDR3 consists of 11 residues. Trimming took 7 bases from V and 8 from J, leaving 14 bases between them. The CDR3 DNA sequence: TGCAGCGCCCCAGGGTGGTACGGCTACACCTTC. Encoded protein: CSAPGWYGYTF.

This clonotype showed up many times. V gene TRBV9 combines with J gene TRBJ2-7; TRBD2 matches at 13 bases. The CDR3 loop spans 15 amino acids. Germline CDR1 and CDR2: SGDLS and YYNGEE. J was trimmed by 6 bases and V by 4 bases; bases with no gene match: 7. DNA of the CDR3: TGTGCCAGCAGCCCATCGGGACTAGCGGGATTCGAGCAGTACTTC. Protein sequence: CASSPSGLAGFEQYF. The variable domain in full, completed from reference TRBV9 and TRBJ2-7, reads DSGVTQTPKHLITATGQRVTLRCSPRSGDLSVYWYQQSLDQGLQFLIQYYNGEERAKGNILERFSAQQFPDLHSELNLSSLELGDSALYFCASSPSGLAGFEQYFGPGTRLTVT.

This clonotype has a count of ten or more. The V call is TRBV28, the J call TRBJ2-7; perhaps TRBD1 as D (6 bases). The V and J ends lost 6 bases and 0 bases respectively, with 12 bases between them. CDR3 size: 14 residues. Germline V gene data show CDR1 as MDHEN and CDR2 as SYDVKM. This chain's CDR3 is CASRITGNSYEQYF. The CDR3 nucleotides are TGTGCCAGCAGAATCACAGGGAACTCCTACGAGCAGTACTTC.

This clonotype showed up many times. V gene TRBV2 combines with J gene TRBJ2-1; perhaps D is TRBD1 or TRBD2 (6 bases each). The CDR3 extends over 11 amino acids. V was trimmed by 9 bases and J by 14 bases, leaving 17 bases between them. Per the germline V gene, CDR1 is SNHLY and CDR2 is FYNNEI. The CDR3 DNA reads TGTGCCAGTCTTGTTAGGGGGGATGAGTTCTTC. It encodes CASLVRGDEFF.

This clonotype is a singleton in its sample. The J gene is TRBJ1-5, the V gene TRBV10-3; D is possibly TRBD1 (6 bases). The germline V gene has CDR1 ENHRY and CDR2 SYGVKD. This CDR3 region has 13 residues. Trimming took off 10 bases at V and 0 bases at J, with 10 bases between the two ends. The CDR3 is CASQGNSNQPQHF. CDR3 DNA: TGTGCCAGTCAGGGGAATAGCAATCAGCCCCAGCATTTT.

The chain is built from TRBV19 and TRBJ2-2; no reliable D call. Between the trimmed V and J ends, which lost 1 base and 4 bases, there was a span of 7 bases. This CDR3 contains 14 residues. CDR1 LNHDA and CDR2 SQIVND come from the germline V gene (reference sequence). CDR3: CASSIGLLTGELFF. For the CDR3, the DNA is TGTGCCAGTAGTATAGGGCTACTCACCGGGGAGCTGTTTTTT.

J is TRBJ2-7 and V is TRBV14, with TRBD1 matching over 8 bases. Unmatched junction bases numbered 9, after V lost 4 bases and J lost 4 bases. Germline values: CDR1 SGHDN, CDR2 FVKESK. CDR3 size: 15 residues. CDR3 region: CASSRSGQGTYEQYF. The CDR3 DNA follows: TGTGCCAGCAGCCGGTCCGGACAGGGTACGTACGAGCAGTACTTC.

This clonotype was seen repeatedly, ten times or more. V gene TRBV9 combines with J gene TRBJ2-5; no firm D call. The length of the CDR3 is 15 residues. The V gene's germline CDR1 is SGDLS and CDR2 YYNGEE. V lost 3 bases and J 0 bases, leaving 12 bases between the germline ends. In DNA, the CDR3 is TGTGCCAGCAGCGAAGAGCCGAGCGACCAAGAGACCCAGTACTTC. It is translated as CASSEEPSDQETQYF.

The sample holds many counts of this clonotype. The CDR3 DNA sequence: TGCAGTGCTAGAACTCCAGGGGGAGGTAACACTGAAGCTTTCTTT. This translates into CSARTPGGGNTEAFF. The rearrangement links TRBV20-1 to TRBJ1-1, with 7 bases that match TRBD1. The trim removed 2 bases at V and 2 bases at J, leaving 8 bases unmatched. CDR3 length equals 15 residues. Germline values: CDR1 DFQATT, CDR2 SNEGSKA (reference sequence).

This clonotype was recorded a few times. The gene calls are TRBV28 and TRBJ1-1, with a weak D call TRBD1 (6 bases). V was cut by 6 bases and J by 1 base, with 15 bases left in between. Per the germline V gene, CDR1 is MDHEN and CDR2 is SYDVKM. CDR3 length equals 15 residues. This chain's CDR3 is CASSPRGLGNTEAFF. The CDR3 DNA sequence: TGTGCCAGCAGCCCACGGGGGCTAGGGAACACTGAAGCTTTCTTT.

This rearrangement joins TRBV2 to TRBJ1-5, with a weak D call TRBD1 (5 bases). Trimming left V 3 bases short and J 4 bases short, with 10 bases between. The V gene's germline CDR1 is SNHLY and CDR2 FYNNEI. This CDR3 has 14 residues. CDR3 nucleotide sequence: TGTGCCAGCAGTGAGGGAGGGGAAAATCAGCCCCAGCATTTT. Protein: CASSEGGENQPQHF.

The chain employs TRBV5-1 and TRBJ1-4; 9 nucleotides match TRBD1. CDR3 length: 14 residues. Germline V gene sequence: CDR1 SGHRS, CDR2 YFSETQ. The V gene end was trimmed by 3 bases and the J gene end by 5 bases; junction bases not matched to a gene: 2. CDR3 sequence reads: CASSSDRGNEKLFF. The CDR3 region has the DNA TGCGCCAGCAGCTCTGACAGGGGGAATGAAAAACTGTTTTTT.

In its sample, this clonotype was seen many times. CDR3 in DNA: TGCAGCGTGAGCCCGGGACTAGCGGGAGTTGAGCAGTTCTTC. Its translation is CSVSPGLAGVEQFF. The chain has TRBV29-1 and TRBJ2-1; 14 nucleotides match TRBD2. With V trimmed by 6 bases and J by 9 bases, 7 bases remained unmatched. The CDR3 length is 14 residues. Germline CDR1 SQVTM, CDR2 ANQGSEA.

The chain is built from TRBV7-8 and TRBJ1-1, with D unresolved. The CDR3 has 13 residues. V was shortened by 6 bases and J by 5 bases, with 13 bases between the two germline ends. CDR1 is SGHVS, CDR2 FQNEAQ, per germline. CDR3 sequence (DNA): TGTGCCAGCAGTATCCCGGCCGGGACTGAAGCTTTCTTT. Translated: CASSIPAGTEAFF.

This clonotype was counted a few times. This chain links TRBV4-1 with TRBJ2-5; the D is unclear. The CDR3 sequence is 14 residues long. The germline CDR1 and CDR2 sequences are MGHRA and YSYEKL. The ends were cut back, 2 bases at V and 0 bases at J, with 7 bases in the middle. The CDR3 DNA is TGCGCCAGCAGCCAACGAACAGACCAAGAGACCCAGTACTTC. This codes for CASSQRTDQETQYF.

This chain's CDR3 is CASSEVGEGQGYTF. The CDR3 bases are TGTGCCAGCAGTGAGGTGGGGGAGGGTCAAGGCTACACCTTC. The chain is built from TRBV25-1 and TRBJ1-2, with D maybe TRBD1 (5 bases). Germline V gene data show CDR1 as MGHDK and CDR2 as SYGVNS. V was pared by 3 bases and J by 8 bases, with 16 bases between. This CDR3 comprises 14 residues.

The CDR3 nucleotides are TGTGCCAGCAGTGAAAGGGTAGGGGGCGCGGATACGCAGTATTTT. Translating gives CASSERVGGADTQYF. This sequence joins TRBV2 and TRBJ2-3; 7 bases are shared with TRBD1. The junction had 8 bases not matched to a gene; V was cut back by 2 bases and J by 6 bases. Germline-derived CDR1 and CDR2 are SNHLY and FYNNEI. The CDR3 totals 15 residues.

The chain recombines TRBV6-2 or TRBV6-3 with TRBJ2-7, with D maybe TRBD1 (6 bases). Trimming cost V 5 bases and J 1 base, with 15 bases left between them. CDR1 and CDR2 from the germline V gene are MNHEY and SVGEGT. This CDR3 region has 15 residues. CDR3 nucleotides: TGTGCCAGCAGTGCCCCGCGCAGGGGATCCTACGAGCAGTACTTC. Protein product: CASSAPRRGSYEQYF.